These T cell receptor beta chains were read from a single sample in a study of T-cell reconstitution after alpha-beta-depleted transplantation in children. TCRdb called the PCR reads again in MiXCR, with one record for every CDR3 protein. The sample shows more than 40,000 distinct CDR3 sequences, 50% to 55% of them seen only once. This specimen was peripheral blood, taken before TCRalphabeta/CD19-depleted stem cell transplant. The receptor source for this set is a boy younger than two with SCID, due to receive a stem cell transplant. Each CDR3 is given with its conserved first and last residue. Each record gives: CDR3 protein, CDR3 DNA, clone size, D gene, V gene, J gene. A D gene is named only where the DNA matches it firmly. A clone size is listed for some rows: how often the clone was seen (once, few, many), or a class if it is expanded.

cdr3_aa: CASTGGRGTNEKLFF
cdr3_nt: TGTGCCAGCACAGGGGGCAGAGGAACTAATGAAAAACTGTTTTTT
clone_size: -
d_call: TRBD1
v_call: TRBV27
j_call: TRBJ1-4

cdr3_aa: CASTSRPSGRGVDTQYF
cdr3_nt: TGTGCCAGCACATCGCGGCCTAGCGGGAGGGGAGTGGATACGCAGTATTTT
clone_size: few
d_call: TRBD2
v_call: TRBV12-3/TRBV12-4
j_call: TRBJ2-3

cdr3_aa: CASSLQGGELFF
cdr3_nt: TGTGCCAGCAGCTTACAGGGCGGGGAGCTGTTTTTT
clone_size: -
d_call: -
v_call: TRBV11-2
j_call: TRBJ2-2

cdr3_aa: CASSDGGATDTQYF
cdr3_nt: TGTGCCAGCAGTGACGGGGGGGCCACAGATACGCAGTATTTT
clone_size: -
d_call: -
v_call: TRBV6-4
j_call: TRBJ2-3

cdr3_aa: CASSRGVYTEAFF
cdr3_nt: TGTGCCAGCAGCCGTGGAGTTTACACTGAAGCTTTCTTT
clone_size: -
d_call: -
v_call: TRBV7-8
j_call: TRBJ1-1

cdr3_aa: CASTLLAGGPADTQYF
cdr3_nt: TGTGCCAGCACCCTTCTAGCGGGGGGGCCTGCAGATACGCAGTATTTT
clone_size: -
d_call: TRBD2
v_call: TRBV6-1
j_call: TRBJ2-3

cdr3_aa: CAINPRTGETQYF
cdr3_nt: TGTGCCATCAACCCGCGTACTGGTGAGACCCAGTACTTC
clone_size: -
d_call: -
v_call: TRBV10-3
j_call: TRBJ2-5

cdr3_aa: CASSPQGTTYEQYF
cdr3_nt: TGTGCCAGCAGCCCCCAGGGCACGACCTACGAGCAGTACTTC
clone_size: -
d_call: -
v_call: TRBV5-6
j_call: TRBJ2-7

cdr3_aa: CAITGTSVATEAFF
cdr3_nt: TGTGCCATCACAGGGACGTCGGTAGCCACTGAAGCTTTCTTT
clone_size: few
d_call: -
v_call: TRBV10-3
j_call: TRBJ1-1

cdr3_aa: CASSSEGYEQYF
cdr3_nt: TGTGCCAGCAGCTCCGAGGGGTACGAGCAGTACTTC
clone_size: -
d_call: -
v_call: TRBV7-6
j_call: TRBJ2-7